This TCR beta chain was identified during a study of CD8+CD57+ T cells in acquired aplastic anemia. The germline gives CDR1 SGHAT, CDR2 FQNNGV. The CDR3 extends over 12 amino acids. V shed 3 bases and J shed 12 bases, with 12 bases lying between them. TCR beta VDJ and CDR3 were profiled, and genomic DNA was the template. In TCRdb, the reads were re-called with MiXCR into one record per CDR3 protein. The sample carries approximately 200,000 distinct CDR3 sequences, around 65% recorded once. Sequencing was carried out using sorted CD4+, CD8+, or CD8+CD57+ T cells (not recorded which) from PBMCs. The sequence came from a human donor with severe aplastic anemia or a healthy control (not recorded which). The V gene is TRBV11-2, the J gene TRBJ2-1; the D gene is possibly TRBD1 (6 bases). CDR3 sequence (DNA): TGTGCCAGCAGCTTGCTAGGGGGAGCGCAGTTCTTC. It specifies CASSLLGGAQFF. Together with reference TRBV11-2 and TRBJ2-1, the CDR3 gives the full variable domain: EAGVAQSPRYKIIEKRQSVAFWCNPISGHATLYWYQQILGQGPKLLIQFQNNGVVDDSQLPKDRFSAERLKGVDSTLKIQPAKLEDSAVYLCASSLLGGAQFFGPGTRLTVL.